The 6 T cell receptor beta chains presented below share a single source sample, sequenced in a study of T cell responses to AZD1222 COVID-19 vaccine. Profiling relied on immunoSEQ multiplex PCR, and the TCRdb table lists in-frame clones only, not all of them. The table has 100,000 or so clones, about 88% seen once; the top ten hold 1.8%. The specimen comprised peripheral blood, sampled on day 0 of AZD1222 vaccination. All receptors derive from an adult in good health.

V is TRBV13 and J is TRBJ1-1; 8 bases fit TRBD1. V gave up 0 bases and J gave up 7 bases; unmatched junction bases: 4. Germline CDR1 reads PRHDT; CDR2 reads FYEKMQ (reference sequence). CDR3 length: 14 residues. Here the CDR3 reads CASSLGRGLSEAFF. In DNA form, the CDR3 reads TGTGCCAGCAGCTTAGGCAGGGGGCTGAGTGAAGCTTTCTTT.

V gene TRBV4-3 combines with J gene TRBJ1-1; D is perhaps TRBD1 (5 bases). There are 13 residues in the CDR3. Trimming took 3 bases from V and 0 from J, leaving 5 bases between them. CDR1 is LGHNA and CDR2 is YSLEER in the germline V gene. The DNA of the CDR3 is TGCGCCAGCAGCCAGGACATGAACACTGAAGCTTTCTTT. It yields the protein CASSQDMNTEAFF.

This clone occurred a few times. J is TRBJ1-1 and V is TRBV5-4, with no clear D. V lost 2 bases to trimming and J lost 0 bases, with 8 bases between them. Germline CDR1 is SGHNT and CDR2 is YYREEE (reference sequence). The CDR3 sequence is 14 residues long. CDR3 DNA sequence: TGTGCCAGCAGCTTAACACAGCTGAACACTGAAGCTTTCTTT. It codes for CASSLTQLNTEAFF.

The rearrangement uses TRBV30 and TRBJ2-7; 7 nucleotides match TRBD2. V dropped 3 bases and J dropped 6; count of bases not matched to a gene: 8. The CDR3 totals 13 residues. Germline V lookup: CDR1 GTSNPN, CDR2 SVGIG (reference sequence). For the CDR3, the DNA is TGTGCCTGGAGCCAGACTAGCACGGGCGAGCAGTACTTC. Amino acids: CAWSQTSTGEQYF.

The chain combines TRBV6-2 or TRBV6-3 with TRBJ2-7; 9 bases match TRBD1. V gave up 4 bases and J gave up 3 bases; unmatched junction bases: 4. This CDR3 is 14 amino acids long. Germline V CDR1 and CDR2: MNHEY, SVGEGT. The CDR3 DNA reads TGTGCCAGCAGTTCGGGACAGGGATTCTACGAGCAGTACTTC. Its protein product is CASSSGQGFYEQYF.

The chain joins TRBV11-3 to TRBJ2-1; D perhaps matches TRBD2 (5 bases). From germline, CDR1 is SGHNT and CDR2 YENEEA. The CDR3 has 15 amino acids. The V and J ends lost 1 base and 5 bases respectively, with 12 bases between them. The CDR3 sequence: CASSLVPAANNEQFF. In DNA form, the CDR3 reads TGTGCCAGCAGCTTAGTTCCAGCGGCGAACAATGAGCAGTTCTTC. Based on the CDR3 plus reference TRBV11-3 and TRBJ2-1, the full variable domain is EAGVVQSPRYKIIEKKQPVAFWCNPISGHNTLYWYLQNLGQGPELLIRYENEEAVDDSQLPKDRFSAERLKGVDSTLKIQPAELGDSAVYLCASSLVPAANNEQFFGPGTRLTVL.